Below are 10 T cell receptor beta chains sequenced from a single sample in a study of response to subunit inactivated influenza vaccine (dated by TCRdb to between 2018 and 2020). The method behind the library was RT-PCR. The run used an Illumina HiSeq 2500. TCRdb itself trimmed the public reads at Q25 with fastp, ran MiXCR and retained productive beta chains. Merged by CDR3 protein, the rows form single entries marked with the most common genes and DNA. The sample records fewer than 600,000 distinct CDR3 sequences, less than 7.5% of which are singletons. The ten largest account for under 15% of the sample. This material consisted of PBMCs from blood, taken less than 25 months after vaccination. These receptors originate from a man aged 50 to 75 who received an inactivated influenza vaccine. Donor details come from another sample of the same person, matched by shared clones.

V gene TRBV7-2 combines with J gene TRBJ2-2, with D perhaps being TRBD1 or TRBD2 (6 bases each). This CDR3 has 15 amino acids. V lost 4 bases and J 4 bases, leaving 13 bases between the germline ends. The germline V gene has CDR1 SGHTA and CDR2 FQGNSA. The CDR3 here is CASSWGAVTTGELFF. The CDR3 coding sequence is TGTGCCAGCAGCTGGGGGGCTGTGACCACCGGGGAGCTGTTTTTT.

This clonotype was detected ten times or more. The CDR3, as DNA: TGTGCCAGCAGCGCCACCGGTAGGGAGACCCAGTACTTC. Translation: CASSATGRETQYF. This sequence joins TRBV7-2 and TRBJ2-5, with no clear D. V was clipped by 5 bases and J by 5 bases, with 12 bases between them. Germline loops: CDR1 SGHTA, CDR2 FQGNSA. The CDR3 consists of 13 residues.

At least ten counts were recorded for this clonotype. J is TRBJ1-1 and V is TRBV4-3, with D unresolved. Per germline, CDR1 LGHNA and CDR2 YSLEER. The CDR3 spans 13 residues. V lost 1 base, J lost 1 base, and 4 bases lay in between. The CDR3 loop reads CASSQVPNTEAFF. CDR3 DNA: TGCGCCAGCAGCCAAGTCCCGAACACTGAAGCTTTCTTT.

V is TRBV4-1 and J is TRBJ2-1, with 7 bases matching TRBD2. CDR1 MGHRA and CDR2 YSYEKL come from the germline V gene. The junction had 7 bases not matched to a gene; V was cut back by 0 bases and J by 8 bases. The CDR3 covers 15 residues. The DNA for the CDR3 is TGCGCCAGCAGCCAAGAAACGGGGGGAGGGGATGAGCAGTTCTTC. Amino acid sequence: CASSQETGGGDEQFF.

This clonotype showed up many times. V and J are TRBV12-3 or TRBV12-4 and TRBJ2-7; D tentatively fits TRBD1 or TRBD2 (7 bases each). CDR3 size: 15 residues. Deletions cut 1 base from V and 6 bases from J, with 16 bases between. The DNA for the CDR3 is TGTGCCAGCAGTTTAGTGACAGGGACTACCAGCGAGCAGTACTTC. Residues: CASSLVTGTTSEQYF.

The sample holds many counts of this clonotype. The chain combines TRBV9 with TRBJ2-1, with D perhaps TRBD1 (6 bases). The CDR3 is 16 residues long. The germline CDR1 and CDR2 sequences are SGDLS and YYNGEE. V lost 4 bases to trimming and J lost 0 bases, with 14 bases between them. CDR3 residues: CASSSNRDGSYNEQFF. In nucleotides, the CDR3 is TGTGCCAGCAGCTCCAACAGGGATGGCTCCTACAATGAGCAGTTCTTC.

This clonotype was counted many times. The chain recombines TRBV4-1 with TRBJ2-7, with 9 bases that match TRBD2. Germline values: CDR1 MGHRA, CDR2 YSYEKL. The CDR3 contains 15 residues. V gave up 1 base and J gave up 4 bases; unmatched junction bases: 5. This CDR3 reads CASSQVGGGAYEQYF. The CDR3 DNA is TGCGCCAGCAGCCAAGTTGGCGGGGGGGCTTACGAGCAGTACTTC.

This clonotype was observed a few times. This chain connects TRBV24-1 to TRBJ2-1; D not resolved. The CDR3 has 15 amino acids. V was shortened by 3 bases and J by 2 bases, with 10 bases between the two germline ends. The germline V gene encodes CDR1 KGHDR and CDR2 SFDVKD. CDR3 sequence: CATSDLTEAYNEQFF. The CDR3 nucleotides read TGTGCCACCAGTGATCTTACAGAGGCCTACAATGAGCAGTTCTTC.

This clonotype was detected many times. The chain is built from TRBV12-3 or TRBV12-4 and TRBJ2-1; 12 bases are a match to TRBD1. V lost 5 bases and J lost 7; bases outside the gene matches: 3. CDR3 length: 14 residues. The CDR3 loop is CASSGTGGGNEQFF. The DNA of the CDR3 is TGTGCCAGCAGTGGGACAGGGGGCGGGAATGAGCAGTTCTTC.

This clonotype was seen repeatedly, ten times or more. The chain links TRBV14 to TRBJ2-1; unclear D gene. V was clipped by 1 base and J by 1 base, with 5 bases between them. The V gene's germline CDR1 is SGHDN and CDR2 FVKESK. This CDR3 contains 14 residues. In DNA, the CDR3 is TGTGCCAGCAGCCAAGTCCGATCCTACAATGAGCAGTTCTTC. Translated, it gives CASSQVRSYNEQFF.